This T cell receptor (beta chain) was identified during a study of PD-1 blockade in classical Hodgkin lymphoma. Every one of the patients relapsed after autologous stem cell transplantation (brentuximab vedotin exposure was variable). Here immunoSEQ multiplex PCR was the method, and the copy in TCRdb shows in-frame clones only, minus some. The table includes tens of thousands of clones, more than 80% detected once. Trimming pared 2 bases from V and 4 bases from J, leaving 17 bases between. Germline V gene sequence: CDR1 SGHAT, CDR2 FQNNGV. The CDR3 is made up of 17 amino acids. The source is a human donor with classical Hodgkin lymphoma. The material was peripheral blood mononuclear cells (PBMCs), obtained before the second cycle of nivolumab. The chain combines TRBV11-2 with TRBJ1-4; possible D gene TRBD1, 6 bases. CDR3 region: CASSLLRWGQNNEKLFF. The CDR3 bases are TGTGCCAGCAGCTTACTTCGCTGGGGGCAGAATAATGAAAAACTGTTTTTT.